This TCR beta chain was recovered during a study of cytomegalovirus exposure and HLA in healthy donors. Broader study findings: One variant, a missense change in DCLRE1C, was linked in a later analysis to TCR beta V- and J-gene trimming. Earlier analysis yielded a pattern in which most TCR beta V segments were productive about 87% or about 30% of the time.

Each of the donors was a healthy bone marrow donor. V lost 4 bases and J 5 bases, leaving 12 bases between the germline ends. The germline CDR1 and CDR2 sequences are MNHEY and SVGAGI. The CDR3 is made up of 13 amino acids. The PCR was carried out with 60 Vbeta primers and 13 Jbeta primers. Clones were sequenced by immunoSEQ multiplex PCR, and TCRdb holds only the in-frame ones, with some missing. The sample comprises some 130,000 clones, about 80% of which are singletons, and about 1.8% rests with the top ten. A remark on this clone: The antigen is undetermined.

Sample: PBMCs. The sequence was obtained from a woman in her 50s in good health and CMV-seronegative. The rearrangement uses TRBV6-5 and TRBJ2-7; D unclear. Here the CDR3 DNA reads TGTGCCAGCAGTTCTCTGGTCGGAGACGAGCAGTACGTC. Translated, it gives CASSSLVGDEQYV.